This TCR beta chain was identified during a study of molecular identifiers for immune sequencing clone quantification. The study's findings and limits: Jurkat TCR RNA from one cell was spiked into about a million naive cells, and it was reportedly detectable there. Clones exceeding 20 RNA copies carried over 97% of effector molecules but under 1% of naive-cell molecules.

TCRdb passed the PCR reads through MiXCR, listing each CDR3 protein once. The table records about 640,000 distinct CDR3 sequences, about 20% of them present only once. The table lists this clonotype with a few counts. The antigen is undetermined. Trimming pared 5 bases from V and 4 bases from J, leaving 14 bases between. The CDR3 is made up of 14 amino acids. From germline, CDR1 is MDHEN and CDR2 SYDVKM. Material for sequencing was naive CD8+ T cells from blood, with Jurkat cell RNA spiked in. Subset reported: FACS-sorted CD8+CD4-CCR7+CD45RA+ naive T cells. The sequence came from a human donor in good health. Some libraries in this study had Jurkat cell RNA spiked in. The J gene is TRBJ2-5, the V gene TRBV28; D is perhaps TRBD1 (6 bases). For the CDR3, the DNA is TGTGCCAGCAGTAAAGACAGGCTGGTAGAGACCCAGTACTTC. Translated: CASSKDRLVETQYF.